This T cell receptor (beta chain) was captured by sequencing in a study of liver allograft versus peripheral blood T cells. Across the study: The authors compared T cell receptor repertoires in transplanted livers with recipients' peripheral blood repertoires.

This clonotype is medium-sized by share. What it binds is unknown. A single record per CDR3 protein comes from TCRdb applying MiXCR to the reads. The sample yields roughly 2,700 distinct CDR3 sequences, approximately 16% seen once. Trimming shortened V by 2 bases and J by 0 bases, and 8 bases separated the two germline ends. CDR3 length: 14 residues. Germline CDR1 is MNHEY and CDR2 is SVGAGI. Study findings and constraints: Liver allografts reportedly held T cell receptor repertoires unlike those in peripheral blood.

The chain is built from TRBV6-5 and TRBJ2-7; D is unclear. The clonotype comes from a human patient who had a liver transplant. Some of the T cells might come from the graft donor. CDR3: CASSYTQPSYEQYF. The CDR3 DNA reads TGTGCCAGCAGTTACACCCAACCCTCCTACGAGCAGTACTTC.